This TCR beta chain is from a study of blood T cell repertoires in COVID-19. Donors in Cohort 3 who had recovered were those with two negative PCRs, healthcare professional clearance, or resolution of their symptoms. Germline V gene sequence: CDR1 LGHNA, CDR2 YSLEER. Trimming pared 1 base from V and 1 base from J, leaving 5 bases between. This CDR3 has 14 amino acids. Source study methods: The authors estimated nucleated cell counts from reference gene primer amplification. This table comes from immunoSEQ multiplex PCR, and its TCRdb copy is limited to in-frame clones, with some not included. Clone size and the V and J calls come from that table; the DNA yielded D and trimming. The table shows about 310,000 clones, with roughly 86% occurring only once.

This receptor was obtained from a woman between 18 and 30 years old who had recovered from COVID-19. Sequencing input: PBMCs or T cells enriched from blood (not recorded which). The gene calls are TRBV4-3 and TRBJ1-3; D remains ambiguous. CDR3 loop: CASSQGTSGNTIYF. The CDR3 region has the DNA TGCGCCAGCAGCCAAGGGACTTCTGGAAACACCATATATTTT.